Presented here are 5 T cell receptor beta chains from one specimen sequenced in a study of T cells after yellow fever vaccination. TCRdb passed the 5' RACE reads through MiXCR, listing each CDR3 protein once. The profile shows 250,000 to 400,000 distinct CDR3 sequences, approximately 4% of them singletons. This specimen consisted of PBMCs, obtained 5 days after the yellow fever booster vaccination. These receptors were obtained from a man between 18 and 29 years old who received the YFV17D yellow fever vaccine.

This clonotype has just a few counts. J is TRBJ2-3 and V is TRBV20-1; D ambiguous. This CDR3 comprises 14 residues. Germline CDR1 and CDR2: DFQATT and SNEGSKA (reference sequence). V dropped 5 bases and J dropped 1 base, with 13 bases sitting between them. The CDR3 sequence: CSAAGVSGTDTQYF. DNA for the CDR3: TGCAGTGCTGCAGGTGTAAGCGGCACAGATACGCAGTATTTT.

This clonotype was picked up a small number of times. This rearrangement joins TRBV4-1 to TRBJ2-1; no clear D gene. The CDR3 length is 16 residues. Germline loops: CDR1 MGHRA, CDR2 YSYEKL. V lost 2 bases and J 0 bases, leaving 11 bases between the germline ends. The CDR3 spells CASSQRAESSYNEQFF. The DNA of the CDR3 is TGCGCCAGCAGCCAAAGGGCCGAGAGCTCCTACAATGAGCAGTTCTTC.

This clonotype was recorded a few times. The CDR3 reads CASSILTGSTDTQYF. CDR3 nucleotides: TGTGCCAGTAGTATTCTCACAGGGAGCACAGATACGCAGTATTTT. This chain links TRBV19 with TRBJ2-3; a weak D match, TRBD1 (6 bases). V lost 3 bases to trimming and J lost 0 bases, with 10 bases between them. The CDR3 is made up of 15 amino acids. Germline V lookup: CDR1 LNHDA, CDR2 SQIVND (reference sequence). Full variable domain (rest looked up from reference TRBV19 and TRBJ2-3): DGGITQSPKYLFRKEGQNVTLSCEQNLNHDAMYWYRQDPGQGLRLIYYSQIVNDFQKGDIAEGYSVSREKKESFPLTVTSAQKNPTAFYLCASSILTGSTDTQYFGPGTRLTVL.

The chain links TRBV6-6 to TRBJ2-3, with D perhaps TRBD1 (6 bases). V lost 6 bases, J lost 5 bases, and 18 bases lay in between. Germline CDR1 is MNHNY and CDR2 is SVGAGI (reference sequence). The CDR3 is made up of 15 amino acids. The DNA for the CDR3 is TGTGCCAGCAGCCGAGGGGGTACGTGGGGAGATACGCAGTATTTT. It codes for CASSRGGTWGDTQYF.

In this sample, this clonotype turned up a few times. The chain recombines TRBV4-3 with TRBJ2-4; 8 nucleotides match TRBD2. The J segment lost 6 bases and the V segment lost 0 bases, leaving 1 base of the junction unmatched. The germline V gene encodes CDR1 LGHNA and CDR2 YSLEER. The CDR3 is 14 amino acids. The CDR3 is CASSQEAGGNIQYF. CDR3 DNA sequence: TGCGCCAGCAGCCAAGAGGCGGGGGGAAACATTCAGTACTTC.